Listed below are T cell receptor beta chains from one sample, sequenced in a study of blood T cell repertoires in COVID-19. Only in-frame clones appear in the TCRdb table, and some are missing; sequencing was by immunoSEQ multiplex PCR. The repertoire holds fewer than 60,000 clones, with 82% as singletons. The sequenced sample was peripheral blood. Receptors were obtained from a man older than 75 with COVID-19, enrolled during active disease. Each CDR3 is given with its conserved first and last residue. Each record gives: J gene, V gene, CDR3 length, clone size, D gene, CDR3 DNA, CDR3 protein. The D gene is left open where the match is weak. Only some rows state a clone size, as once, few, many or a class for expanded clones.

J: TRBJ1-1; V: TRBV7-2; length: 17; size: -; D: TRBD1; DNA: TGTGCCAGCAGCCCCGGACAGGGAAGGAGGATGAACACTGAAGCTTTCTTT; CDR3: CASSPGQGRRMNTEAFF
J: TRBJ1-5; V: TRBV12-5; length: 12; size: -; D: -; DNA: TGTGCTAGTGGTTTGGTACGGCAGCCCCAGCATTTT; CDR3: CASGLVRQPQHF
J: TRBJ1-1; V: TRBV9; length: 13; size: -; D: -; DNA: TGTGCCAGCAGCCCCCGTCGGGGGACTGAAGCTTTCTTT; CDR3: CASSPRRGTEAFF
J: TRBJ2-3; V: TRBV5-1; length: 15; size: -; D: -; DNA: TGCGCCAGCAGCTTGGAGGGGGTGGTCACAGATACGCAGTATTTT; CDR3: CASSLEGVVTDTQYF
J: TRBJ1-5; V: TRBV27; length: 14; size: once; D: -; DNA: TGTGCCAGCAGTTTACGAGGGCGCGGGCAGCCCCAGCATTTT; CDR3: CASSLRGRGQPQHF
J: TRBJ2-2; V: TRBV11-3; length: 14; size: -; D: TRBD1; DNA: TGTGCCAGCAGCGGACAGGGCCGCACCGGGGAGCTGTTTTTT; CDR3: CASSGQGRTGELFF
J: TRBJ1-1; V: TRBV7-8; length: 16; size: -; D: TRBD1; DNA: TGTGCCAGCAGCTTAGAGTTAGGGACAGGGAGGACTGAAGCTTTCTTT; CDR3: CASSLELGTGRTEAFF
J: TRBJ2-7; V: TRBV3-1/TRBV3-2; length: 15; size: -; D: -; DNA: TGTGCCAGCAGTCTGAACCTCTTTCTAGCCTACGAGCAGTACTTC; CDR3: CASSLNLFLAYEQYF
J: TRBJ2-3; V: TRBV5-5; length: 16; size: -; D: -; DNA: TGTGCCAGCAGCTTTCGGGGGGCGCCTAGCACAGATACGCAGTATTTT; CDR3: CASSFRGAPSTDTQYF
J: TRBJ2-3; V: TRBV9; length: 14; size: once; D: -; DNA: TGTGCCAGCAGCTTTGGGACTTACACAGATACGCAGTATTTT; CDR3: CASSFGTYTDTQYF
J: TRBJ2-1; V: TRBV19; length: 15; size: once; D: TRBD2; DNA: TGTGCCAGTAGTATAGATGGGGAAGCGGGAATTGAGCAGTTCTTC; CDR3: CASSIDGEAGIEQFF
J: TRBJ1-1; V: TRBV19; length: 15; size: -; D: -; DNA: TGTGCCAGTATTGCTGGGGGGAGCCGGGTCCCTGAAGCTTTCTTT; CDR3: CASIAGGSRVPEAFF
J: TRBJ1-5; V: TRBV5-4; length: 12; size: -; D: -; DNA: TGTGCCAGCAGCTTGGACAGCCAGCCCCAGCATTTT; CDR3: CASSLDSQPQHF
J: TRBJ2-6; V: TRBV6-2/TRBV6-3; length: 18; size: -; D: TRBD1; DNA: TGTGCCAGCACCCCTTGGGACAGGGATATCTCTGGGGCCAACGTCCTGACTTTC; CDR3: CASTPWDRDISGANVLTF
J: TRBJ2-7; V: TRBV27; length: 15; size: -; D: -; DNA: TGTGCCAGCAGTTTTGTAGGGGGTCTGCAGGGCGAGCAGTACTTC; CDR3: CASSFVGGLQGEQYF
J: TRBJ2-1; V: TRBV15; length: 13; size: -; D: -; DNA: TGTGCCACCAGCAGCCAGCTAGAACTTGAGCAGTTCTTC; CDR3: CATSSQLELEQFF
J: TRBJ1-2; V: TRBV24-1; length: 16; size: -; D: -; DNA: TGTGCCACCAGTGACCCGGGGGACGTCCCTGGACGAGGCTACACCTTC; CDR3: CATSDPGDVPGRGYTF
J: TRBJ1-2; V: TRBV6-5; length: 15; size: -; D: TRBD1; DNA: TGTGCCAGCACCTCGGGACAGGGGGCGCCAGGAGGCTACACCTTC; CDR3: CASTSGQGAPGGYTF
J: TRBJ1-6; V: TRBV6-5; length: 14; size: few; D: -; DNA: TGTGCCAGCCACAGGAGCTCCTATAATTCACCCCTCCACTTT; CDR3: CASHRSSYNSPLHF
J: TRBJ2-2; V: TRBV4-2; length: 16; size: -; D: -; DNA: TGTGCCAGCAGCCAAGGAGATCGACTGAGCACCGGGGAGCTGTTTTTT; CDR3: CASSQGDRLSTGELFF
J: TRBJ2-5; V: TRBV7-2; length: 13; size: -; D: -; DNA: TGTGCCAGCAGCTTTAACAGGCAAGAGACCCAGTACTTC; CDR3: CASSFNRQETQYF
J: TRBJ1-1; V: TRBV10-1; length: 13; size: -; D: TRBD1; DNA: TGCGCCAGCAGTGTGGGGGGACAGCTTGAAGCTTTCTTT; CDR3: CASSVGGQLEAFF
J: TRBJ2-5; V: TRBV5-1; length: 18; size: -; D: TRBD2; DNA: TGCGCCAGCAGCTTGTGGGGGCAAGGTAGCGGGGGCCAAGAGACCCAGTACTTC; CDR3: CASSLWGQGSGGQETQYF
J: TRBJ1-1; V: TRBV27; length: 14; size: -; D: -; DNA: TGTGCCAGCAGCCCCCCCAGGGCGGGGACTGAAGCTTTCTTT; CDR3: CASSPPRAGTEAFF
J: TRBJ2-2; V: TRBV9; length: 14; size: -; D: -; DNA: TGTGCCAGCAACAGGGATGCGAACACCGGGGAGCTGTTTTTT; CDR3: CASNRDANTGELFF
J: TRBJ2-3; V: TRBV19; length: 12; size: -; D: -; DNA: TGTGCCAGTAGCCCGGACTGGTATACGCAGTATTTT; CDR3: CASSPDWYTQYF
J: TRBJ1-1; V: TRBV5-4; length: 15; size: -; D: TRBD1; DNA: TGTGCCAGCAGCGAGGGACAGAGAAGGAACACTGAAGCTTTCTTT; CDR3: CASSEGQRRNTEAFF
J: TRBJ2-3; V: TRBV7-9; length: 15; size: -; D: TRBD2; DNA: TGTGCCAGCAGCCTAGCGGGGGGGGACACAGATACGCAGTATTTT; CDR3: CASSLAGGDTDTQYF
J: TRBJ2-2; V: TRBV5-6; length: 14; size: -; D: -; DNA: TGTGCCAGCAGCTTGTTAGTCAAATCTGGGGAGCTGTTTTTT; CDR3: CASSLLVKSGELFF
J: TRBJ2-1; V: TRBV19; length: 15; size: -; D: TRBD2; DNA: TGTGCCAGTAGTGAACAGGGACTAGCGGGCAATGAGCAGTTCTTC; CDR3: CASSEQGLAGNEQFF
J: TRBJ1-1; V: TRBV7-2; length: 15; size: -; D: -; DNA: TGTGCCAGCAGCTTAACATTGGGGGGGGACACTGAAGCTTTCTTT; CDR3: CASSLTLGGDTEAFF
J: TRBJ1-2; V: TRBV18; length: 14; size: few; D: TRBD1; DNA: TGTGCCAGCTCAAGGAACCCAGGGGGCTATGGCTACACCTTC; CDR3: CASSRNPGGYGYTF
J: TRBJ1-2; V: TRBV30; length: 16; size: -; D: TRBD1; DNA: TGTGCCTGGAGTGTTAGGGACAGAAATCCTAACTATGGCTACACCTTC; CDR3: CAWSVRDRNPNYGYTF
J: TRBJ1-6; V: TRBV7-2; length: 15; size: few; D: -; DNA: TGTGCCAGCAGCTTATGGGGCAGGGGAGATTCACCCCTCCACTTT; CDR3: CASSLWGRGDSPLHF
J: TRBJ1-6; V: TRBV20-1; length: 15; size: -; D: TRBD1; DNA: TGCAGTGCTAGTTCTGGAGGACAGGGGGCCTCACCCCTCCACTTT; CDR3: CSASSGGQGASPLHF
J: TRBJ2-2; V: TRBV18; length: 16; size: -; D: -; DNA: TGTGCCAGCTCACCACGGAGTGGAACCAACACCGGGGAGCTGTTTTTT; CDR3: CASSPRSGTNTGELFF
J: TRBJ2-1; V: TRBV5-6; length: 14; size: once; D: -; DNA: TGTGCCAGCAGCTTGGAGATGGTCCGGGGTGAGCAGTTCTTC; CDR3: CASSLEMVRGEQFF
J: TRBJ2-5; V: TRBV5-6; length: 12; size: -; D: -; DNA: TGTGCCAGCAGCTCCCTAGAAGAGACCCAGTACTTC; CDR3: CASSSLEETQYF
J: TRBJ1-2; V: TRBV19; length: 16; size: -; D: -; DNA: TGTGCCAGTAGTAAAGATTTTGTGGCCCATAACTATGGCTACACCTTC; CDR3: CASSKDFVAHNYGYTF
J: TRBJ1-5; V: TRBV10-1; length: 10; size: -; D: -; DNA: TGCGCCAGCCCGGGTCAGCCCCAGCATTTT; CDR3: CASPGQPQHF
J: TRBJ1-1; V: TRBV2; length: 13; size: -; D: -; DNA: TGTGCCAGCAGTGAACGAGAAAACACTGAAGCTTTCTTT; CDR3: CASSERENTEAFF
J: TRBJ2-3; V: TRBV5-1; length: 16; size: -; D: TRBD2; DNA: TGCGCCAGCAGCTTGGGCGGGGGGGGCCCCACAGATACGCAGTATTTT; CDR3: CASSLGGGGPTDTQYF
J: TRBJ2-1; V: TRBV11-2; length: 17; size: -; D: TRBD2; DNA: TGTGCCAGCAGCTGGGGACTAGCGGGACTTTCCTACAATGAGCAGTTCTTC; CDR3: CASSWGLAGLSYNEQFF
J: TRBJ2-2; V: TRBV29-1; length: 13; size: few; D: TRBD1; DNA: TGCAGCGGGACAGGGCTTGGCACCGGGGAGCTGTTTTTT; CDR3: CSGTGLGTGELFF
J: TRBJ1-3; V: TRBV7-2; length: 16; size: -; D: TRBD1; DNA: TGTGCCAGCAGCTTGGGACAGGGGCACTCTGGAAACACCATATATTTT; CDR3: CASSLGQGHSGNTIYF
J: TRBJ2-5; V: TRBV4-3; length: 16; size: -; D: TRBD1; DNA: TGCGCCAGCAGCTTTCTGATGGGGGACAGGGAAGAGACCCAGTACTTC; CDR3: CASSFLMGDREETQYF
J: TRBJ1-2; V: TRBV27; length: 15; size: few; D: TRBD1; DNA: TGTGCCAGCAGTTTTACTGGGACAGGCAACTATGGCTACACCTTC; CDR3: CASSFTGTGNYGYTF
J: TRBJ1-1; V: TRBV6-5; length: 14; size: -; D: TRBD1; DNA: TGTGCCAGCAGCCCGACAGGGGTGAACACTGAAGCTTTCTTT; CDR3: CASSPTGVNTEAFF
J: TRBJ2-1; V: TRBV19; length: 15; size: few; D: TRBD2; DNA: TGTGCCAGTAGTCTGGGACTAGCGGGATCCAATGAGCAGTTCTTC; CDR3: CASSLGLAGSNEQFF
J: TRBJ2-1; V: TRBV2; length: 15; size: -; D: TRBD1; DNA: TGTGCCAGCACTCGGGACAGGGGTCTAGGGAATGAGCAGTTCTTC; CDR3: CASTRDRGLGNEQFF
J: TRBJ1-1; V: TRBV27; length: 16; size: -; D: TRBD1; DNA: TGTGCCACCTGGCTACCTCAACAGGGGGTGAACACTGAAGCTTTCTTT; CDR3: CATWLPQQGVNTEAFF
J: TRBJ1-4; V: TRBV27; length: 13; size: once; D: -; DNA: TGTGCCAGCAGTTTAAGGGGAATGGAAAAACTGTTTTTT; CDR3: CASSLRGMEKLFF
J: TRBJ2-2; V: TRBV5-1; length: 13; size: -; D: -; DNA: TGCGCCAGCAGCTTGCAAAACACCGGGGAGCTGTTTTTT; CDR3: CASSLQNTGELFF
J: TRBJ1-5; V: TRBV29-1; length: 14; size: -; D: -; DNA: TGCAGCGTTGTAGACGGGAGCCCCAATCAGCCCCAGCATTTT; CDR3: CSVVDGSPNQPQHF
J: TRBJ1-1; V: TRBV5-4; length: 15; size: -; D: -; DNA: TGTGCCAGCAGCCTGGGTGCAGGTATGAACACTGAAGCTTTCTTT; CDR3: CASSLGAGMNTEAFF
J: TRBJ1-1; V: TRBV20-1; length: 14; size: few; D: TRBD1; DNA: TGCAGTGCTAGTGTCGCAGGGGGGAACACTGAAGCTTTCTTT; CDR3: CSASVAGGNTEAFF
J: TRBJ2-7; V: TRBV28; length: 13; size: few; D: TRBD2; DNA: TGTGCCAGCAAGGGACTAGCGGCCTACGAGCAGTACTTC; CDR3: CASKGLAAYEQYF
J: TRBJ2-4; V: TRBV7-9; length: 15; size: -; D: TRBD1; DNA: TGTGCCAGCAGCCCGAGGGGGCTTGCCAAAAACATTCAGTACTTC; CDR3: CASSPRGLAKNIQYF
J: TRBJ1-6; V: TRBV5-1; length: 15; size: -; D: -; DNA: TGCGCCAGCAGCTTGGCGGTCCAGGGCAATTCACCCCTCCACTTT; CDR3: CASSLAVQGNSPLHF